This T cell receptor (beta chain) was identified during a study of blood T cell repertoires in COVID-19. Clones were sequenced by immunoSEQ multiplex PCR, and TCRdb holds only the in-frame ones, with some missing. Found here are 65,000 to 75,000 clones, about 69% of them singletons; the top ten hold around 21%. The CDR3 loop spans 15 amino acids. Germline CDR1 reads LGHNA; CDR2 reads YSLEER. The V and J ends lost 6 bases and 4 bases, in that order; junction bases with no gene match: 6. The specimen sequenced was peripheral blood. This TCR was sampled from a man between 65 and 85 years old with acute or convalescent COVID-19. This sequence joins TRBV4-3 and TRBJ2-2, with 9 bases matching TRBD2. The CDR3 protein is CASSLGTSFTGELFF. CDR3 nucleotide sequence: TGCGCCAGCAGTCTCGGGACTAGCTTCACCGGGGAGCTGTTTTTT.